This T cell receptor beta chain is from a study of blood T cell repertoires in COVID-19. For the study at large: Both acute and convalescent COVID-19 samples were obtained from the United States, Italy and Spain. T cells, B-cell-depleted T cells, or PBMCs supplied cDNA or gDNA.

The CDR3 runs to 13 residues. V gave up 5 bases and J gave up 12 bases; unmatched junction bases: 9. Germline-derived CDR1 and CDR2 are SGHVS and FQNEAQ. Authors' data handling: Amplification with reference gene primers provided the estimates of nucleated cell counts. Here immunoSEQ multiplex PCR was the method, and the copy in TCRdb shows in-frame clones only, minus some. V, J and clone size reflect that table, while D and trimming were determined from the DNA. Of roughly 150,000 clones listed, roughly 90% were seen once; the top ten hold approximately 2.8%. The TCR was taken from a man in his sixties with acute or convalescent COVID-19. The V gene is TRBV7-8, the J gene TRBJ1-1, with 10 bases aligning to TRBD1. The sequencing sample was made of peripheral blood. CDR3 in amino acids: CASSVRDRGTPFF. CDR3 nucleotide sequence: TGTGCCAGCAGCGTCCGGGACAGGGGCACGCCTTTCTTT.